This T cell receptor (beta chain) was captured by sequencing in a study of T cell repertoires in cytomegalovirus infection. In TCRdb, the reads were re-called with MiXCR into one record per CDR3 protein. The sample lists roughly 990,000 distinct CDR3 sequences, about 33% occurring once. The CDR3 is 12 residues long. The germline V gene has CDR1 SGHVS and CDR2 FNYEAQ. V was shortened by 5 bases and J by 8 bases, with 9 bases between the two germline ends. This clonotype was seen at least ten times. Antigen specificity is unknown. The chain has TRBV7-6 and TRBJ1-4; perhaps TRBD1 as D (5 bases). The origin of this receptor is a human donor in good health (CMV status not recorded). Some clones in this sample may be carry-over from other donors' samples. Source: cultured CD8+ T cells from PBMCs, taken from culture after CMV antigen stimulation. The CDR3 here is CASSPRQEKLFF. The DNA of the CDR3 is TGTGCCAGCAGCCCCAGACAGGAAAAACTGTTTTTT.